This T cell receptor (beta chain) was captured in a study of shared clonotypes between healthy human individuals. The CDR3 is 16 residues long. CDR1 and CDR2 from the germline V gene are SNHLY and FYNNEI. With 5 bases removed from V and 0 bases from J, the gap between germline ends came to 17 bases. This table comes from immunoSEQ multiplex PCR, and its TCRdb copy is limited to in-frame clones, with some not included. Found here are about 1.5 million clones, under 99% of them singletons; the top ten hold approximately 0.44%. The chain links TRBV2 to TRBJ2-7, with D hard to call. The receptor comes from a man aged 30 to 45 in good health. Sequenced input: naive CD4+ T cells sorted from blood. The subset: CD45RA+ positively selected. The DNA of the CDR3 is TGTGCCAGCAGTCCCTCGGGCCCAGTGGGCTCCTACGAGCAGTACTTC. This encodes CASSPSGPVGSYEQYF.